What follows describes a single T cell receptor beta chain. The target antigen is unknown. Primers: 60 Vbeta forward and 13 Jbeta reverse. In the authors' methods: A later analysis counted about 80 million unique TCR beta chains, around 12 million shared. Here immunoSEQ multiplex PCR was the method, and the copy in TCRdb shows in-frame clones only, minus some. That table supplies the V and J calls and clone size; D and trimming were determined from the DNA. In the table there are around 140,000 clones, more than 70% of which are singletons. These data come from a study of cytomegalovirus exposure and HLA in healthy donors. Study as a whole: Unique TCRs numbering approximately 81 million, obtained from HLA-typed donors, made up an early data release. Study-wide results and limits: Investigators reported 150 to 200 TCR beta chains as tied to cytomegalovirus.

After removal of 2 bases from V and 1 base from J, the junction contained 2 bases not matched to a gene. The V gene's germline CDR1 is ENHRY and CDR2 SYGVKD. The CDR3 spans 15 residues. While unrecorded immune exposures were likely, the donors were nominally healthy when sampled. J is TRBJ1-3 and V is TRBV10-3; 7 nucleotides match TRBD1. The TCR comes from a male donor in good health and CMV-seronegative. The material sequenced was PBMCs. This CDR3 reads CAISETGVSGNTIYF. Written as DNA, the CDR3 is TGTGCCATCAGTGAGACAGGGGTTTCTGGAAACACCATATATTTT.